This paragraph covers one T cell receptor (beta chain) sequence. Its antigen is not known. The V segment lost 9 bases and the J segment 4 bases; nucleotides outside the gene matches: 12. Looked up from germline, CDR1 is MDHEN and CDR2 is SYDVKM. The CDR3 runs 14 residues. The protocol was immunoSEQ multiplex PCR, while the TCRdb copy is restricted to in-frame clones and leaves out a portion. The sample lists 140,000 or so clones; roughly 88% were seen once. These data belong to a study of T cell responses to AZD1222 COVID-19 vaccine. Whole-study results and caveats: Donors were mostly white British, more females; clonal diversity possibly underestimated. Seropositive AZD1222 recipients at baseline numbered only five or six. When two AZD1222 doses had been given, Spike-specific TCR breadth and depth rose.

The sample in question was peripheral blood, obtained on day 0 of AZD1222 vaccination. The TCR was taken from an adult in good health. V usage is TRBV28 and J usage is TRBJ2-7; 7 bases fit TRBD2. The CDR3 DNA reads TGTGCCAGTTGCGGGACTACATCATCTTACGAGCAGTACTTC. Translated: CASCGTTSSYEQYF.